This entry lists 8 T cell receptor beta chains sequenced from one sample in a study of blood T cell repertoires in COVID-19. The protocol was immunoSEQ multiplex PCR, while the TCRdb copy is restricted to in-frame clones and leaves out a portion. The sample holds approximately 180,000 clones, nearly 90% seen once. Sequenced material: peripheral blood. The receptors shown here come from a man aged 55 to 70 with active or convalescent COVID-19.

V is TRBV18 and J is TRBJ2-3; weak D call: TRBD2 (5 bases). The CDR3 runs to 14 residues. Between the trimmed V and J ends, which lost 3 bases and 2 bases, there was a span of 9 bases. CDR1 and CDR2 (germline): KGHSH, LQKENI. The CDR3 nucleotides read TGTGCCAGCTCACCCGCCCGGGACACAGATACGCAGTATTTT. This encodes CASSPARDTDTQYF.

The gene calls are TRBV12-2 and TRBJ1-2; the table gives TRBD1 as D, unverified against the DNA. TRBV12-2 is termed a pseudogene. The CDR3 totals 17 residues. CDR3 sequence (DNA): TGTGCAAGTCGCCCTTGGACAGGGGGCGAGAAGTACTATGGCTACACCTTC. This sequence encodes CASRPWTGGEKYYGYTF.

The V and J genes are TRBV24-1 and TRBJ2-6; 11 bases are shared with TRBD1. J lost 0 bases, V lost 1 base, and 1 base had no gene match. The CDR3 is 18 residues long. In germline, CDR1 is KGHDR, CDR2 SFDVKD. The CDR3: CATSDFGTGGSGANVLTF. The CDR3, as DNA: TGTGCCACCAGTGATTTCGGGACAGGGGGCTCTGGGGCCAACGTCCTGACTTTC.

At least ten counts were recorded for this clone. The rearrangement uses TRBV11-3 and TRBJ2-7, with D unclear. CDR3 length: 12 amino acids. The V gene lost 1 base and the J gene lost 2 bases, with 3 bases spanning the gap. CDR1 is SGHNT, CDR2 YENEEA, per germline. Written as DNA, the CDR3 is TGTGCCAGCAGCTTAGGCGCCTACGAGCAGTACTTC. Its translation is CASSLGAYEQYF.

The chain couples TRBV5-4 to TRBJ2-3; TRBD2 agrees at 9 bases. The V segment lost 0 bases and the J segment 4 bases; nucleotides outside the gene matches: 3. Germline V gene data show CDR1 as SGHNT and CDR2 as YYREEE (reference sequence). This CDR3 region has 15 residues. This CDR3 reads CASSLAIAGADTQYF. The CDR3 DNA is TGTGCCAGCAGCTTGGCGATAGCGGGGGCAGATACGCAGTATTTT. The complete variable domain, with remaining parts taken from reference TRBV5-4 and TRBJ2-3, reads ETGVTQSPTHLIKTRGQQVTLRCSSQSGHNTVSWYQQALGQGPQFIFQYYREEENGRGNFPPRFSGLQFPNYSSELNVNALELDDSALYLCASSLAIAGADTQYFGPGTRLTVL.

This clone occurred once. This sequence joins TRBV18 and TRBJ1-5, with D perhaps matching TRBD1 (5 bases). The CDR3 spans 15 residues. V was shortened by 2 bases and J by 0 bases, with 8 bases between the two germline ends. CDR1 KGHSH and CDR2 LQKENI come from the germline V gene. The CDR3 loop is CASSPATGSNQPQHF. The CDR3 region has the DNA TGTGCCAGCTCACCAGCTACAGGTAGCAATCAGCCCCAGCATTTT.

The V gene is TRBV5-8, the J gene TRBJ2-7; 9 positions match TRBD1. The CDR3 has 14 residues. V lost 0 bases, J lost 3 bases, and 1 base stayed unmatched. CDR1 SGHTS and CDR2 YDEGEE come from the germline V gene. CDR3 coding DNA: TGTGCCAGCAGCTTGGGGACAGGGGTCTACGAGCAGTACTTC. Translated: CASSLGTGVYEQYF.

The V gene is TRBV6-1, the J gene TRBJ1-1; D perhaps matches TRBD1 (5 bases). The ends were cut back, 0 bases at V and 1 base at J, with 9 bases in the middle. Germline V gene lookup returns CDR1 MNHNS and CDR2 SASEGT. The CDR3 extends over 15 amino acids. CDR3 DNA sequence: TGTGCCAGCAGTGAAGCAGGGGTCCCGAACACTGAAGCTTTCTTT. This gives the protein CASSEAGVPNTEAFF.